A single sample gave rise to the 14 T cell receptor beta chains below, sequenced in a study of T cells in Graves' hyperthyroidism and ophthalmopathy. Amplified TCR beta CDR3 regions came from RNA transcripts. With the HTBI primer set, the TCR CDR3 went through a first round of RT-PCR. TCRdb reprocessed the multiplex PCR reads with MiXCR, giving one entry per CDR3 protein. Of around 720,000 distinct CDR3 sequences listed, 35% were seen once; the top ten hold approximately 31%. Specimen: blood. These receptors came from a woman aged 40 to 50 with Graves' hyperthyroidism.

This clonotype has a count of ten or more. The chain combines TRBV19 with TRBJ1-1; D remains unclear. Trimming left V 5 bases short and J 9 bases short, with 22 bases between. The CDR3 has 15 residues. In germline, CDR1 is LNHDA, CDR2 SQIVND (reference sequence). The CDR3 coding sequence is TGTGCCAGTAGTCCCGACGGAGGGCGGAGGCAACAAGCTTTCTTT. Amino acids: CASSPDGGRRQQAFF.

This CDR3 is CSGGGGNTEAFF. CDR3 nucleotides: TGCAGTGGTGGAGGGGGGAACACTGAAGCTTTCTTT. The chain joins TRBV29-1 to TRBJ1-1; D perhaps matches TRBD1 (6 bases). The CDR3 loop spans 12 amino acids. CDR1 and CDR2 from the germline V gene are SQVTM and ANQGSEA.

This chain joins TRBV19 and TRBJ2-7; 7 bases agree with TRBD1. The CDR3 consists of 14 residues. J was trimmed by 3 bases and V by 1 base; bases with no gene match: 3. CDR1 is LNHDA and CDR2 is SQIVND in the germline V gene (reference sequence). CDR3 loop: CASSIVGQDYEQYF. Written as DNA, the CDR3 is TGTGCCAGTAGTATAGTTGGACAGGACTACGAGCAGTACTTC.

The chain couples TRBV10-3 to TRBJ2-5; D ambiguous. TRBJ2-1 matches the DNA end more closely, so the J call is doubtful. CDR1 is ENHRY, CDR2 SYGVKD, per germline. CDR3 length equals 14 residues. The CDR3: CAISDKSESGEQFF. CDR3 nucleotides: TGTGCCATCAGTGATAAGTCAGAGTCCGGTGAGCAGTTCTTC.

This clonotype was seen at least ten times. The chain has TRBV5-8 and TRBJ1-6; maybe TRBD1 (6 bases). CDR3 length: 12 amino acids. Per the germline V gene, CDR1 is SGHTS and CDR2 is YDEGEE. The V end lost 0 bases, the J end lost 13 bases, and 8 bases lay between the germline ends. The DNA for the CDR3 is TGTGCCAGCAGCTTGGCACAGGGTCCCCTCCACTTT. Amino acid sequence: CASSLAQGPLHF.

This clonotype was counted ten times or more. This rearrangement joins TRBV11-2 to TRBJ2-2, with 9 bases lining up with TRBD2. V lost 4 bases to trimming and J lost 1 base; unmatched junction nucleotides: 7. CDR1 is SGHAT, CDR2 FQNNGV, per germline. This CDR3 is 17 amino acids long. CDR3 amino acids: CASSSLRLAVNTGELFF. The CDR3 bases are TGTGCCAGCAGCTCCCTCCGACTAGCGGTGAACACCGGGGAGCTGTTTTTT.

About this clonotype: A much larger clone differs by one base, so this may be a read error. This chain connects TRBV3-1 to TRBJ1-2; D gene ambiguous. CDR1 LGHDT and CDR2 YNNKEL come from the germline V gene (reference sequence). The CDR3 loop spans 12 amino acids. CDR3 nucleotide sequence: TGTCCCAGCAGCCAAGAACGCTATGGCTACACCTTC. Its translation: CPSSQERYGYTF. Complete variable domain (other parts from reference TRBV3-1 and TRBJ1-2): DTAVSQTPKYLVTQMGNDKSIKCEQNLGHDTMYWYKQDSKKFLKIMFSYNNKELIINETVPNRFSPKSPDKAHLNLHINSLELGDSAVYFCPSSQERYGYTFGSGTRLTVV.

This clonotype has at least ten counts. The CDR3 protein is CSVEGIRGERSSRSWLGGQYF. CDR3 DNA sequence: TGCAGCGTTGAGGGCATTCGGGGGGAGCGGTCCTCCAGGAGTTGGCTGGGCGGGCAGTACTTC. This chain connects TRBV29-1 to TRBJ2-7, with 7 nucleotides matching TRBD2. The germline V gene encodes CDR1 SQVTM and CDR2 ANQGSEA. The CDR3 totals 21 residues. V dropped 3 bases and J dropped 9; count of bases not matched to a gene: 35.

V and J are TRBV7-2 and TRBJ2-2, with 10 bases matching TRBD1. The V gene end was trimmed by 3 bases and the J gene end by 5 bases; junction bases not matched to a gene: 3. Germline lookup yields CDR1 SGHTA and CDR2 FQGNSA. The CDR3 runs 15 residues. CDR3 amino acids: CASSFRTGGTGELFF. In DNA, the CDR3 is TGTGCCAGCAGCTTCCGGACAGGGGGAACCGGGGAGCTGTTTTTT.

About this clonotype itself: One end of the junction varies from germline; a read error may be responsible. The J gene is TRBJ1-4, the V gene TRBV10-3, with D perhaps matching TRBD1 (6 bases). Germline lookup yields CDR1 ENHRY and CDR2 SYGVKD. This CDR3 has 15 amino acids. This chain's CDR3 is CASSSPGEGNEKLFF. The DNA for the CDR3 is TGTGCCAGCAGTTCCCCAGGGGAGGGGAATGAAAAACTGTTTTTT.

The sample holds many counts of this clonotype. The chain couples TRBV10-3 to TRBJ1-1; tentatively, D is TRBD1 (6 bases). V shed 0 bases and J shed 3 bases, with 11 bases lying between them. The CDR3 contains 15 residues. Germline loops: CDR1 ENHRY, CDR2 SYGVKD. CDR3 nucleotide sequence: TGTGCCATCAGTGAGTCGGGGGGCAGGGACACTGAAGCTTTCTTT. Its translation is CAISESGGRDTEAFF.

This chain joins TRBV4-3 and TRBJ1-1; TRBD1 might be the D (5 bases). The CDR3 is 15 amino acids. Germline CDR1 is LGHNA and CDR2 is YSLEER. Trimming took off 0 bases at V and 9 bases at J, with 17 bases between the two ends. The CDR3 loop is CASSQDRGPTEKAFF. The CDR3, as DNA: TGCGCCAGCAGCCAAGATAGGGGCCCGACGGAGAAAGCTTTCTTT.

This clonotype was observed a few times. The chain carries TRBV20-1 and TRBJ1-2; a possible D gene is TRBD1 (6 bases). Germline-derived CDR1 and CDR2 are DFQATT and SNEGSKA (reference sequence). With 0 bases removed from V and 7 bases from J, the gap between germline ends came to 15 bases. CDR3 length: 14 residues. The chain's CDR3 is CSARERGSWTGYTF. The CDR3 region has the DNA TGCAGTGCTAGAGAGAGGGGGTCTTGGACTGGCTACACCTTC.

This clonotype showed up many times. This chain joins TRBV7-9 and TRBJ2-7; TRBD1 is a possible D gene (6 bases). The CDR3 runs to 16 residues. With 4 bases removed from V and 7 bases from J, the gap between germline ends came to 23 bases. CDR1 and CDR2 (germline): SEHNR, FQNEAQ (reference sequence). The CDR3: CASSSPVAGGREEQYF. CDR3 sequence (DNA): TGTGCCAGCAGCTCCCCCGTAGCTGGGGGCCGGGAAGAGCAGTACTTC.